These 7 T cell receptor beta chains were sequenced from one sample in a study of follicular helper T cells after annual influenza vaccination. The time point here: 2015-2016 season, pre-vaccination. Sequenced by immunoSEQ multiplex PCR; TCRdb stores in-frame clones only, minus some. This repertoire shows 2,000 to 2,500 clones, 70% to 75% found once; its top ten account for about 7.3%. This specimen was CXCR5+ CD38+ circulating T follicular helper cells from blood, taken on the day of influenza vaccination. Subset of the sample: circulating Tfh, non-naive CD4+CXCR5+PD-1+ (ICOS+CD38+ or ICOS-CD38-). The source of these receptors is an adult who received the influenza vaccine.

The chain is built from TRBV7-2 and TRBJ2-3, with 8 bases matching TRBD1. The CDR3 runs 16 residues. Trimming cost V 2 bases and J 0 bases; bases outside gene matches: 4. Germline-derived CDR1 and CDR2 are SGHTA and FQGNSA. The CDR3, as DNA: TGTGCCAGCAGCTTAAGCAGGGGGCGGAGCACAGATACGCAGTATTTT. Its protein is CASSLSRGRSTDTQYF.

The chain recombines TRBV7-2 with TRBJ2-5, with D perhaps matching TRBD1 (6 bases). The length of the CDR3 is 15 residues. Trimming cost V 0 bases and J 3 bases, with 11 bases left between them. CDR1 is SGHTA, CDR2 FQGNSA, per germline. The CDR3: CASSLAADRKETQYF. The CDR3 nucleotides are TGTGCCAGCAGCTTAGCGGCGGACAGAAAAGAGACCCAGTACTTC.

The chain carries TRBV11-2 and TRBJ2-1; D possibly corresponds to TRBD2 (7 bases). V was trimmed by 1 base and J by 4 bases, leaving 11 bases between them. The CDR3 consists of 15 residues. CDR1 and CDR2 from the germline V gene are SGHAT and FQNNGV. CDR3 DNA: TGTGCCAGCAGCTTAGGTGGGGGGGCTTACAATGAGCAGTTCTTC. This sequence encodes CASSLGGGAYNEQFF.

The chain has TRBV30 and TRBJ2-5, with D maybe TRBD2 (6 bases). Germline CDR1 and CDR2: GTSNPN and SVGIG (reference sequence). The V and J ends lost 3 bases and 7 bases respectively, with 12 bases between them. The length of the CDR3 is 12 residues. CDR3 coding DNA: TGTGCCTGGAGAAGCCCCGGGGGGACCCAGTACTTC. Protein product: CAWRSPGGTQYF.

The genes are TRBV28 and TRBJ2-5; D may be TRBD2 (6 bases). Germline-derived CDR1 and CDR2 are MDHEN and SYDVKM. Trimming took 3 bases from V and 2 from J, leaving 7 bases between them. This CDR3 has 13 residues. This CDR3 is CASSFAGQETQYF. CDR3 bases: TGTGCCAGCAGTTTTGCGGGACAAGAGACCCAGTACTTC.

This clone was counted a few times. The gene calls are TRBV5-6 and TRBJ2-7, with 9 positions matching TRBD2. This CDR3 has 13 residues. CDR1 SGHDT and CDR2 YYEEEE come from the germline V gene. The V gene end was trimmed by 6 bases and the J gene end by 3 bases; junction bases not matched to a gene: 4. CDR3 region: CASTSGGFYEQYF. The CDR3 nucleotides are TGTGCCAGCACGAGCGGGGGGTTCTACGAGCAGTACTTC.

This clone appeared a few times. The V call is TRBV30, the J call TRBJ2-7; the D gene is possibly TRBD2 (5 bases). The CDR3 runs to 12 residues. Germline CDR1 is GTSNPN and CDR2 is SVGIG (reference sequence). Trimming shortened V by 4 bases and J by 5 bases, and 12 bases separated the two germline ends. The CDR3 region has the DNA TGTGCCTGGACCATAGGGCGGGACGAGCAGTACTTC. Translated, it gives CAWTIGRDEQYF.